Listed below are T cell receptor beta chains from one sample, sequenced in a study of blood T cell repertoires in COVID-19. Sequenced by immunoSEQ multiplex PCR; TCRdb stores in-frame clones only, minus some. The table includes roughly 400,000 clones, around 87% detected once. The sequencing sample was made of peripheral blood. The source of these receptors is a woman in her sixties with COVID-19, enrolled during active disease. The conserved cysteine and the conserved F or W are not part of the CDR3 here. D genes are given only for firm matches.

D	V	J	CDR3
-	TRBV3-1/TRBV3-2	TRBJ1-2	ASTRRGEAGYGYT
-	TRBV7-3	TRBJ1-3	ASSLVAGPGNTIY
-	TRBV19	TRBJ2-1	ASGEAGPNEQF
TRBD1	TRBV5-1	TRBJ1-6	ASSSTGGNSPLH
-	TRBV7-6	TRBJ1-4	ASSLGLGGNEKLF
TRBD1	TRBV4-1	TRBJ1-5	ASSQDRGPSNQPQH
TRBD2	TRBV2	TRBJ2-5	ASRSLGRGGQETQY
-	TRBV12-3/TRBV12-4	TRBJ1-6	ASKLLQASPLH
TRBD1	TRBV28	TRBJ1-1	ASSKGRGQLNEAF
-	TRBV2	TRBJ2-2	ASSVTGGKGGELF